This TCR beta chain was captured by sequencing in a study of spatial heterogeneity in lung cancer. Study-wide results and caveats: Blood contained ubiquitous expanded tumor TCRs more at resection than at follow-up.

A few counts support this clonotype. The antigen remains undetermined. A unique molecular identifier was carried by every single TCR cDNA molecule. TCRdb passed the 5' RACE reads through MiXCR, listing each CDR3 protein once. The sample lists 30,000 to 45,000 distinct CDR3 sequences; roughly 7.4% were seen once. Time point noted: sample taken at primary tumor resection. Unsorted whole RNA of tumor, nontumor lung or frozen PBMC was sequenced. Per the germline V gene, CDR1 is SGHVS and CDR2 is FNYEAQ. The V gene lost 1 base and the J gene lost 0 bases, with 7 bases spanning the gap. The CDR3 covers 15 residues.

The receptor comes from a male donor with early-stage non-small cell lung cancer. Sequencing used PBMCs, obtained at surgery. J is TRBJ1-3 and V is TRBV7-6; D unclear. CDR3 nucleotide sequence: TGTGCCAGCAGCTTAGGGCAGAGCTCTGGAAACACCATATATTTT. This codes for CASSLGQSSGNTIYF.